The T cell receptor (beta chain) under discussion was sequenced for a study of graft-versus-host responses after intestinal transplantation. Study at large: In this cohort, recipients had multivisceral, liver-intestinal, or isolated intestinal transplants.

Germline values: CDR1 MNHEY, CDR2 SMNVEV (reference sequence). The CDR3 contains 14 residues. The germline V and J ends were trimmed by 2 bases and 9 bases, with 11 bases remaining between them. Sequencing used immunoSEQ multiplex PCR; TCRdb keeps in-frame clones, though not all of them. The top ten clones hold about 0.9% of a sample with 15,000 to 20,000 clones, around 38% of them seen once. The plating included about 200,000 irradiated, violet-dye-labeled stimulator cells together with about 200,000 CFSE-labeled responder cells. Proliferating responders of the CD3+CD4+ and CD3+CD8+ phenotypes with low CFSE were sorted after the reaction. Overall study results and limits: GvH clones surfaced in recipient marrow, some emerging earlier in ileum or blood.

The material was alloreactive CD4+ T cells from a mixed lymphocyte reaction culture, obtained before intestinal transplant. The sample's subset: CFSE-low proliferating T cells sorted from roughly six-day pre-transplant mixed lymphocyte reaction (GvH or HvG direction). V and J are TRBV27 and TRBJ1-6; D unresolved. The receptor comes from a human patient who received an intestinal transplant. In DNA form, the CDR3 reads TGTGCCAGCAGTTTACCTGGGAGTGGTTCACCCCTCCACTTT. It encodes CASSLPGSGSPLHF.